Below are 12 T cell receptor beta chains sequenced from a single sample in a study of control samples from healthy donors and cancer patients. Clones were read by immunoSEQ multiplex PCR, and TCRdb kept only the in-frame ones, dropping some. The table counts some 180,000 clones; 2% to 2.5% lies in the top ten. The sequencing input was blood. The receptors originated from a woman aged 25 to 39 in good health.

The chain carries TRBV6-6 and TRBJ1-3; unclear D gene. Per the germline V gene, CDR1 is MNHNY and CDR2 is SVGAGI (reference sequence). V lost 6 bases, J lost 0 bases, and 15 bases lay in between. This CDR3 has 16 amino acids. The DNA for the CDR3 is TGTGCCAGCAGACCCGAAGGAGTGGTCTCTGGAAACACCATATATTTT. As protein: CASRPEGVVSGNTIYF.

V is TRBV6-5 and J is TRBJ2-7; 10 bases map to TRBD1. CDR3 size: 14 residues. The germline V gene has CDR1 MNHEY and CDR2 SVGAGI. V was pared by 6 bases and J by 3 bases, with 5 bases of the junction left unmatched. The CDR3 DNA reads as TGTGCCAGCAGGGACAGGGGGAAATTCTACGAGCAGTACTTC. It translates to CASRDRGKFYEQYF.

The chain has TRBV5-1 and TRBJ1-1, with a tentative D call TRBD1 (6 bases). With 2 bases removed from V and 5 bases from J, the gap between germline ends came to 10 bases. CDR3 length: 13 residues. The germline CDR1 and CDR2 sequences are SGHRS and YFSETQ. The CDR3 DNA reads as TGCGCCAGCAGCTTCCAGGGGCGGACTGAAGCTTTCTTT. It specifies CASSFQGRTEAFF.

Notes on this clone: Other DNA sequences from this sample encode an identical CDR3 as well. The chain combines TRBV18 with TRBJ1-1, with TRBD1 as a possible D gene (6 bases). The germline gives CDR1 KGHSH, CDR2 LQKENI. V was cut by 3 bases and J by 1 base, with 6 bases left in between. The CDR3 totals 13 residues. The CDR3 is CASSPRGNTEAFF. The CDR3 DNA is TGTGCCAGCTCACCCAGGGGGAACACTGAAGCTTTCTTT.

The V call is TRBV2, the J call TRBJ1-5, with D uncertain. Between the trimmed V and J ends, which lost 6 bases and 7 bases, there was a span of 10 bases. In germline, CDR1 is SNHLY, CDR2 FYNNEI. This CDR3 region has 12 residues. The CDR3 DNA sequence: TGTGCCAGCAGCGGGGAGGGACAGCCCCAGCATTTT. Its protein product is CASSGEGQPQHF.

The chain carries TRBV2 and TRBJ2-7, with D unresolved. The CDR3 is made up of 15 amino acids. Germline CDR1 and CDR2: SNHLY and FYNNEI. Trimming shortened V by 3 bases and J by 5 bases, and 17 bases separated the two germline ends. The DNA of the CDR3 is TGTGCCAGCAGTGAGCTACCTCTCGATCCTAACGAGCAGTACTTC. This translates into CASSELPLDPNEQYF.

V is TRBV4-1 and J is TRBJ1-2; D perhaps matches TRBD1 (6 bases). The germline CDR1 and CDR2 sequences are MGHRA and YSYEKL. The CDR3 has 18 residues. Between the trimmed V and J ends, which lost 7 bases and 4 bases, there was a span of 28 bases. DNA of the CDR3: TGCGCCAGCAACCCCCTCCTACACCGTCAGGGGCTGATCTATGGCTACACCTTC. It yields the protein CASNPLLHRQGLIYGYTF.

The V gene is TRBV9, the J gene TRBJ1-3; 7 nucleotides match TRBD1. The V gene end was trimmed by 4 bases and the J gene end by 3 bases; junction bases not matched to a gene: 4. Germline assignment: CDR1 SGDLS and CDR2 YYNGEE. The CDR3 contains 14 residues. The CDR3: CASSQQGSGNTIYF. DNA for the CDR3: TGTGCCAGCAGCCAACAGGGGAGTGGAAACACCATATATTTT. The full variable domain, its missing parts supplied by reference TRBV9 and TRBJ1-3, is DSGVTQTPKHLITATGQRVTLRCSPRSGDLSVYWYQQSLDQGLQFLIQYYNGEERAKGNILERFSAQQFPDLHSELNLSSLELGDSALYFCASSQQGSGNTIYFGEGSWLTVV.

J is TRBJ1-1 and V is TRBV7-2, with unresolved D. This CDR3 comprises 12 residues. Germline CDR1 is SGHTA and CDR2 is FQGNSA. V shed 1 base and J shed 7 bases, with 7 bases lying between them. The CDR3 reads CASSLGFGEAFF. CDR3 bases: TGTGCCAGCAGCTTAGGATTCGGTGAAGCTTTCTTT.

The V gene is TRBV4-1, the J gene TRBJ2-7, with D tentatively TRBD1 (6 bases). The CDR3 loop spans 13 amino acids. CDR1 is MGHRA and CDR2 is YSYEKL in the germline V gene. Trimming pared 1 base from V and 3 bases from J, leaving 7 bases between. CDR3 nucleotide sequence: TGCGCCAGCAGCCAAGGACAGGACTACGAGCAGTACTTC. Translation gives CASSQGQDYEQYF.

The chain couples TRBV5-1 to TRBJ2-1; D gene unclear. The CDR3 loop spans 14 amino acids. Between the trimmed V and J ends, which lost 4 bases and 0 bases, there was a span of 8 bases. CDR1 and CDR2 from the germline V gene are SGHRS and YFSETQ. This CDR3 is CASSPAVSYNEQFF. The CDR3 coding sequence is TGCGCCAGCAGCCCGGCAGTCTCCTACAATGAGCAGTTCTTC.

V usage is TRBV6-1 and J usage is TRBJ1-5, with D unclear. The CDR3 covers 16 residues. The V gene lost 0 bases and the J gene lost 10 bases, with 19 bases spanning the gap. CDR1 and CDR2 (germline): MNHNS, SASEGT. CDR3 coding DNA: TGTGCCAGCAGTGAAGCGTTCCAGCCGGCTCGAATCCCCCAGCATTTT. Protein: CASSEAFQPARIPQHF.